The T cell receptor beta chain under discussion was sequenced for a study of OX40 agonist ivuxolimab in advanced cancers. On the study more broadly: The dose-escalation cohort was just under 85% male, with a mean age of 60 years, ranging about 23 to 80.

Generated by immunoSEQ multiplex PCR, the TCRdb table keeps only in-frame clones and is missing some. The sample comprises around 53,000 clones, approximately 91% of which are singletons, and 0.55% to 0.65% rests with the top ten. CDR1 is MDHEN and CDR2 is SYDVKM in the germline V gene. The junction had 7 bases not matched to a gene; V was cut back by 5 bases and J by 4 bases. CDR3 length: 15 amino acids. J is TRBJ1-4 and V is TRBV28; the match to TRBD1 covers 7 bases. Sequencing was performed on CD4+ or CD8+ T cells sorted from blood, taken in a trial of the OX40 agonist ivuxolimab. This TCR was recovered from an adult with an advanced solid tumor such as melanoma, head and neck, liver or kidney cancer. CDR3: CASSLPGGGNEKLFF. In DNA form, the CDR3 reads TGTGCCAGCAGTCTACCAGGGGGAGGTAATGAAAAACTGTTTTTT. Full variable domain (remainder filled in from reference TRBV28 and TRBJ1-4): DVKVTQSSRYLVKRTGEKVFLECVQDMDHENMFWYRQDPGLGLRLIYFSYDVKMKEKGDIPEGYSVSREKKERFSLILESASTNQTSMYLCASSLPGGGNEKLFFGSGTQLSVL.